The T cell receptor (beta chain) described here comes from a study of T cell repertoires in cytomegalovirus infection. To note about this clonotype: Its specificity is unknown.

TCRdb re-called the reads through MiXCR, storing one row per CDR3 protein. The sample carries more than 300,000 distinct CDR3 sequences, about 32% recorded once. Trimming removed 6 bases from V and 2 bases from J, with 11 bases in between. The CDR3 consists of 14 residues. This material consisted of cultured PBMCs, taken from culture after CMV antigen stimulation. The rearrangement links TRBV12-3 or TRBV12-4 to TRBJ1-3; TRBD1 might be the D (5 bases). The sequence was collected from a human donor in good health (CMV status not recorded). Some clones in this sample may be carry-over from other donors' samples. The CDR3 is CASRGDSPGNTIYF. The CDR3, as DNA: TGTGCCAGCAGGGGAGACAGCCCTGGAAACACCATATATTTT.